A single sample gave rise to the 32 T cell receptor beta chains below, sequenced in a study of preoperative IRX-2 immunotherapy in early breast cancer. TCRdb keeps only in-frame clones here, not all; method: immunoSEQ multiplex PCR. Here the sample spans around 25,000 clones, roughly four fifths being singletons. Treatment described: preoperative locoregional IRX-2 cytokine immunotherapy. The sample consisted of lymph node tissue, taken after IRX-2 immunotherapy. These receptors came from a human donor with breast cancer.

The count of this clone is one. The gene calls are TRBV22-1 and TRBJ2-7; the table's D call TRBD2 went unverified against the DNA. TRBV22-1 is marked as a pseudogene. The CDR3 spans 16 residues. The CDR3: CASSFKASGSPYEQYF. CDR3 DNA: TGTGCCAGCAGCTTTAAAGCTAGCGGGAGCCCCTACGAGCAGTACTTC.

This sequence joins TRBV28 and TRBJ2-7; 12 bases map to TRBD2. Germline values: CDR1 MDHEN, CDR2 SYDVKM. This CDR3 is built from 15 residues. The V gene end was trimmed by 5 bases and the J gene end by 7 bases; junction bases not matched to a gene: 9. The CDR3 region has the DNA TGTGCCAGCAGTATCGCTAGCGGGAGGGCGTGGGAGCAGTACTTC. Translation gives CASSIASGRAWEQYF. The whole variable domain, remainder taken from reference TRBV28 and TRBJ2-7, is DVKVTQSSRYLVKRTGEKVFLECVQDMDHENMFWYRQDPGLGLRLIYFSYDVKMKEKGDIPEGYSVSREKKERFSLILESASTNQTSMYLCASSIASGRAWEQYFGPGTRLTVT.

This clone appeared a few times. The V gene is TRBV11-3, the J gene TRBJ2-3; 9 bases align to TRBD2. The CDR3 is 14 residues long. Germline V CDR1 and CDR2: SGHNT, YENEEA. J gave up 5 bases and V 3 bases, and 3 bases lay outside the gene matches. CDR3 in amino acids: CASSFSGRQDTQYF. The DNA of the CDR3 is TGTGCCAGCAGCTTTAGCGGGAGACAAGATACGCAGTATTTT.

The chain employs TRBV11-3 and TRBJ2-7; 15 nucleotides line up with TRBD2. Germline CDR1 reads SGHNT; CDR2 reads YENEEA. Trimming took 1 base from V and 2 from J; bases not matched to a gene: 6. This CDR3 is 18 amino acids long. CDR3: CASSLGTSGRAGAYEQYF. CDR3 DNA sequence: TGTGCCAGCAGCTTAGGGACTAGCGGGAGGGCCGGCGCCTACGAGCAGTACTTC.

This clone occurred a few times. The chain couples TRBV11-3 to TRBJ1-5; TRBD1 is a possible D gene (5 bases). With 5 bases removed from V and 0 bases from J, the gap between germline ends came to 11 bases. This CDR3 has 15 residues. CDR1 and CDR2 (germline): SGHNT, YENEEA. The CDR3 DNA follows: TGTGCCAGCAGCCCGGCAGGGTATAGCAATCAGCCCCAGCATTTT. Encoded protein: CASSPAGYSNQPQHF.

The CDR3 loop reads CAREGAGLTGELFF. The CDR3 DNA follows: TGTGCCAGAGAAGGGGCAGGGCTCACCGGGGAGCTGTTTTTT. The J gene is TRBJ2-2, the V gene TRBV7-7; tentatively, D is TRBD1 (5 bases). Germline V CDR1 and CDR2: SSHAT, FNYEAQ (reference sequence). There are 14 residues in the CDR3. With 9 bases removed from V and 4 bases from J, the gap between germline ends came to 15 bases.

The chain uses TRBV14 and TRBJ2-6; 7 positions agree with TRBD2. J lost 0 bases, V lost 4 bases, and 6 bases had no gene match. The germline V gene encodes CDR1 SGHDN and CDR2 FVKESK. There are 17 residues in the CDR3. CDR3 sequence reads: CASSPLGGSSGANVLTF. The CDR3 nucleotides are TGTGCCAGCAGCCCCTTGGGAGGGAGCTCTGGGGCCAACGTCCTGACTTTC.

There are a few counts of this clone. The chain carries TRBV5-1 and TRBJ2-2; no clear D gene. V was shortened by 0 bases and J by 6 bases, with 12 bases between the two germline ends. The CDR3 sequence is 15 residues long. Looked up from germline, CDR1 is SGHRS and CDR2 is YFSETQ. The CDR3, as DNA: TGCGCCAGCAGCTTGGACACATTCCCGGCCGGGGAGCTGTTTTTT. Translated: CASSLDTFPAGELFF.

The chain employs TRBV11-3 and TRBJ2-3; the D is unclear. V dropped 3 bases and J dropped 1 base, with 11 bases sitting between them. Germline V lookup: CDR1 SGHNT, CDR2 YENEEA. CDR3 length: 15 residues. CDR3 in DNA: TGTGCCAGCAGCTTCGGAAACCCCCGCACAGATACGCAGTATTTT. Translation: CASSFGNPRTDTQYF. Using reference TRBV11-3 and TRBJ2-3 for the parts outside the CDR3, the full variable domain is EAGVVQSPRYKIIEKKQPVAFWCNPISGHNTLYWYLQNLGQGPELLIRYENEEAVDDSQLPKDRFSAERLKGVDSTLKIQPAELGDSAVYLCASSFGNPRTDTQYFGPGTRLTVL.

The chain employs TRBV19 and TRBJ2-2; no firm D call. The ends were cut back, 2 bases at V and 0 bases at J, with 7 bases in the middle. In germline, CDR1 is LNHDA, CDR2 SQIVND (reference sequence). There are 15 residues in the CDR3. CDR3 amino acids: CASSINYANTGELFF. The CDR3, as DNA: TGTGCCAGTAGTATAAACTACGCGAACACCGGGGAGCTGTTTTTT.

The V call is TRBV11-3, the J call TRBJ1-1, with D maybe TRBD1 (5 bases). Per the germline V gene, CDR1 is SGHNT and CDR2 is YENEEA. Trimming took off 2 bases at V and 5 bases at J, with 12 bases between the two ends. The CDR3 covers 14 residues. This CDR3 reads CASSLRAAGTEAFF. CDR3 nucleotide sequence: TGTGCCAGCAGCTTAAGAGCGGCAGGGACTGAAGCTTTCTTT.

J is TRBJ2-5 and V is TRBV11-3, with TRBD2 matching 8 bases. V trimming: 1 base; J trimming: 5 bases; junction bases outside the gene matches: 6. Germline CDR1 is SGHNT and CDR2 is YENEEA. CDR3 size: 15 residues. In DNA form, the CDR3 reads TGTGCCAGCAGCTTAGTCGGGCGGGAGGAGGAGACCCAGTACTTC. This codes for CASSLVGREEETQYF.

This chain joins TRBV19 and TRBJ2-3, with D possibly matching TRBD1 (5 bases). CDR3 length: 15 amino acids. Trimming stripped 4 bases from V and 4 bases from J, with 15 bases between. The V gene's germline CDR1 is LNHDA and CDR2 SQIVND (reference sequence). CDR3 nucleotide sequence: TGTGCCAGTAGTAAACAGGCGGAGATGTCAGATACGCAGTATTTT. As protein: CASSKQAEMSDTQYF.

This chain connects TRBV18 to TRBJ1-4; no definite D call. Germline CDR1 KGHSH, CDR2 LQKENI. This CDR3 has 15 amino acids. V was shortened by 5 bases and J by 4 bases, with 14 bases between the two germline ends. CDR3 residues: CASSSTRDGNEKLFF. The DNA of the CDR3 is TGTGCCAGCTCATCTACTAGAGACGGTAATGAAAAACTGTTTTTT.

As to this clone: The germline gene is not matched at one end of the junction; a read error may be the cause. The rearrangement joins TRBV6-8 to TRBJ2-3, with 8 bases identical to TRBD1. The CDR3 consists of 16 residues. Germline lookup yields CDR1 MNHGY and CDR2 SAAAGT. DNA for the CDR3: TGTGCCATCAGTGTTTGGCACAGGGGGTACACAGATACGCAGTATTTT. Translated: CAISVWHRGYTDTQYF.

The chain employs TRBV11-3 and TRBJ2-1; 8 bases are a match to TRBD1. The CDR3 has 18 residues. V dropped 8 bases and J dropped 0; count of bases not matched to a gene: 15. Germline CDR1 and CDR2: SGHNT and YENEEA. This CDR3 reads CASGYRGIGASSYNEQFF. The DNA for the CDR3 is TGTGCCAGCGGATACAGGGGGATCGGCGCGAGCTCCTACAATGAGCAGTTCTTC.

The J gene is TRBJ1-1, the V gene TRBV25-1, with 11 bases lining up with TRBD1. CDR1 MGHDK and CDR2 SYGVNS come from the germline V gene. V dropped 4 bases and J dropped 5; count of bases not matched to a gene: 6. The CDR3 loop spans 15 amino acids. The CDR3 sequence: CASSGDRGMETEAFF. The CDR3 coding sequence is TGTGCCAGCAGTGGGGACAGGGGGATGGAGACTGAAGCTTTCTTT. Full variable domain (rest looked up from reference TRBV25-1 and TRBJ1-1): EADIYQTPRYLVIGTGKKITLECSQTMGHDKMYWYQQDPGMELHLIHYSYGVNSTEKGDLSSESTVSRIRTEHFPLTLESARPSHTSQYLCASSGDRGMETEAFFGQGTRLTVV.

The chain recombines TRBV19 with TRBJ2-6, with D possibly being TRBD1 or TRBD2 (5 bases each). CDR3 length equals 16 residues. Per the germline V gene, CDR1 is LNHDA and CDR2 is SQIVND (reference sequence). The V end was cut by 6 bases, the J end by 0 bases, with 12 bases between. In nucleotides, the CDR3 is TGTGCCAGTAGGGAGGACATCCGCTCTGGGGCCAACGTCCTGACTTTC. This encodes CASREDIRSGANVLTF.

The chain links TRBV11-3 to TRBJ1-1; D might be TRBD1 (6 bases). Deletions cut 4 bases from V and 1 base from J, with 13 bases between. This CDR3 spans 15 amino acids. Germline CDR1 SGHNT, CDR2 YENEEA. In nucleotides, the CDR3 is TGTGCCAGCAGCTATGACAGGCCTTCGAACACTGAAGCTTTCTTT. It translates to CASSYDRPSNTEAFF.

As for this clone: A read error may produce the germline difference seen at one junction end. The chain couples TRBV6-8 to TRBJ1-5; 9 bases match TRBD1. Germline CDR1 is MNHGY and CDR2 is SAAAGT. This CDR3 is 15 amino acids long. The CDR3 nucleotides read TGTGCCATCAGTTTGGGACAGGGAAACAATCAGCCCCAGCATTTT. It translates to CAISLGQGNNQPQHF.

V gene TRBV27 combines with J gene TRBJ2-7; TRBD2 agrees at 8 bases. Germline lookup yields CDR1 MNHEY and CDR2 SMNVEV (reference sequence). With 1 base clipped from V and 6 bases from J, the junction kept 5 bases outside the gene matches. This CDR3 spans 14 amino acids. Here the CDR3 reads CASSLLAGPPEQYF. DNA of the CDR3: TGTGCCAGCAGTTTATTAGCGGGACCGCCCGAGCAGTACTTC.

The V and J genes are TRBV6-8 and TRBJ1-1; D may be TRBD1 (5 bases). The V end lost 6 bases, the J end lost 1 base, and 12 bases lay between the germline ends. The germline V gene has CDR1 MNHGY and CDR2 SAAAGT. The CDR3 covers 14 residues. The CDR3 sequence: CASRRDGSNTEAFF. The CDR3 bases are TGTGCCAGCAGGAGGGACGGGTCGAACACTGAAGCTTTCTTT.

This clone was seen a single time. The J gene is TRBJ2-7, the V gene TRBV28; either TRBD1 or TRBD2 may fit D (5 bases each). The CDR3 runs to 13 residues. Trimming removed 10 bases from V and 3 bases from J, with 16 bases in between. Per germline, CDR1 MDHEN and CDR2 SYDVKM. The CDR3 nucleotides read TGTGCCATCGAGGGGACGGGCCTCTACGAGCAGTACTTC. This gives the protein CAIEGTGLYEQYF.

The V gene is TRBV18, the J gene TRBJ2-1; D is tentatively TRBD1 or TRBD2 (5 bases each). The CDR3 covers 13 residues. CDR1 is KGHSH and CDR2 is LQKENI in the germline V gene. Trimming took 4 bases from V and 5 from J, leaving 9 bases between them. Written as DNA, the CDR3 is TGTGCCAGCTCACGTGGGACCGACAATGAGCAGTTCTTC. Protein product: CASSRGTDNEQFF.

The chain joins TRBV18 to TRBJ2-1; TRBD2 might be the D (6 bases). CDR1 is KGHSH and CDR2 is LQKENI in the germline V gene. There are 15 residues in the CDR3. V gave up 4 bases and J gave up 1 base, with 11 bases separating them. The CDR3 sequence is CASSLSGYSYNEQFF. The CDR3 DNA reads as TGTGCCAGCTCACTGAGCGGGTATTCCTACAATGAGCAGTTCTTC.

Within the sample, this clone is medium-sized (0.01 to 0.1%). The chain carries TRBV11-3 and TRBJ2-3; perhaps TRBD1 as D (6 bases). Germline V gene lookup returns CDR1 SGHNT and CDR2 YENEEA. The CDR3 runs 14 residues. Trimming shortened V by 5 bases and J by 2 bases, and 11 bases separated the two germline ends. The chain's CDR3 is CASSRGGVTDTQYF. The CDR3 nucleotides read TGTGCCAGCAGCCGAGGGGGTGTCACAGATACGCAGTATTTT. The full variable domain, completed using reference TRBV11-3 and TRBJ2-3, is EAGVVQSPRYKIIEKKQPVAFWCNPISGHNTLYWYLQNLGQGPELLIRYENEEAVDDSQLPKDRFSAERLKGVDSTLKIQPAELGDSAVYLCASSRGGVTDTQYFGPGTRLTVL.

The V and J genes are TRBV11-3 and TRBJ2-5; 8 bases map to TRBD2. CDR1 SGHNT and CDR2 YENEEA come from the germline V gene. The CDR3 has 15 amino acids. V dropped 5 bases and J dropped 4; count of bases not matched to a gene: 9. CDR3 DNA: TGTGCCAGCAGCGTGACTAGCGCTGTCGGAGAGACCCAGTACTTC. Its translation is CASSVTSAVGETQYF.

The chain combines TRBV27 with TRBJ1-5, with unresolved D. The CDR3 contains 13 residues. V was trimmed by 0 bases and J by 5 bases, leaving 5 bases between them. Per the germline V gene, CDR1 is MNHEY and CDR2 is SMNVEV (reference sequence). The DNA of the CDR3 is TGTGCCAGCAGTTTATCCGTTTATCAGCCCCAGCATTTT. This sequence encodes CASSLSVYQPQHF.

CDR3 sequence: CASRTRIAGGPTEQYF. For the CDR3, the DNA is TGTGCCAGCAGAACTCGTATAGCGGGAGGGCCAACCGAGCAGTACTTC. The chain combines TRBV6-4 with TRBJ2-7; 11 positions match TRBD2. CDR3 length: 16 amino acids. CDR1 and CDR2 from the germline V gene are MRHNA and SNTAGT. The ends lost 6 bases at V and 6 bases at J; junction bases unmatched: 13.

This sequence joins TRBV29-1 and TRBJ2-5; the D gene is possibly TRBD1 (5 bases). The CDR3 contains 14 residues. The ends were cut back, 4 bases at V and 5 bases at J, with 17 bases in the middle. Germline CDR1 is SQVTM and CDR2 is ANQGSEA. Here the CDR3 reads CSVVSPGAGETQYF. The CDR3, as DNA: TGCAGCGTTGTATCTCCGGGTGCAGGGGAGACCCAGTACTTC. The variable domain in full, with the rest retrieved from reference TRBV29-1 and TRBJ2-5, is SAVISQKPSRDICQRGTSLTIQCQVDSQVTMMFWYRQQPGQSLTLIATANQGSEATYESGFVIDKFPISRPNLTFSTLTVSNMSPEDSSIYLCSVVSPGAGETQYFGPGTRLLVL.

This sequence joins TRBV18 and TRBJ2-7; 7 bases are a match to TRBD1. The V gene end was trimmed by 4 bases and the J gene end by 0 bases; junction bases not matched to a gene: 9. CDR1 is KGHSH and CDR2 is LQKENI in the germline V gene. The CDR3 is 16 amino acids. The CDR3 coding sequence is TGTGCCAGCTCACTCTACGGACAGGCGAGCTCCTACGAGCAGTACTTC. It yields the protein CASSLYGQASSYEQYF.

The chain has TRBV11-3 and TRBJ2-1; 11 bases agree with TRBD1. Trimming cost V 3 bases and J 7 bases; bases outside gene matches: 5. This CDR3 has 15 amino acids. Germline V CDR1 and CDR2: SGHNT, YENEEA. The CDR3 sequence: CASSLGQGGWNEQFF. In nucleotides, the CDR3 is TGTGCCAGCAGCTTGGGACAGGGGGGKTGGAATGAGCAGTTCTTC.